This is a list of T cell receptor beta chains from one sample in a study of blood T cell repertoires in COVID-19. This table comes from immunoSEQ multiplex PCR, and its TCRdb copy is limited to in-frame clones, with some not included. The sample records about 170,000 clones, approximately 83% being singletons. Source material: peripheral blood. Source of these receptors: a man aged 65 to 79 with active or convalescent COVID-19. Each CDR3 is given with its conserved first and last residue. The order of the fields is J gene, V gene, clone size, CDR3 length, D gene, CDR3 protein, CDR3 DNA. The D gene is left open where the match is weak. The size of a clone is reported for some rows only, either as once, few or many, or as a class for expanded clones.

j_call: TRBJ2-7
v_call: TRBV6-2/TRBV6-3
clone_size: NA
cdr3_length: 15
d_call: TRBD2
cdr3_aa: CASSYEASGSPEQYF
cdr3_nt: TGTGCCAGCAGTTACGAGGCTAGCGGGAGCCCCGAGCAGTACTTC

j_call: TRBJ2-5
v_call: TRBV10-1
clone_size: NA
cdr3_length: 15
d_call: NA
cdr3_aa: CASSERNPPGETQYF
cdr3_nt: TGCGCCAGCAGTGAGAGAAACCCCCCGGGAGAGACCCAGTACTTC

j_call: TRBJ1-1
v_call: TRBV6-5
clone_size: NA
cdr3_length: 14
d_call: TRBD1
cdr3_aa: CASSTRQGDTEAFF
cdr3_nt: TGTGCCAGCAGTACGCGACAGGGAGACACTGAAGCTTTCTTT

j_call: TRBJ2-7
v_call: TRBV6-5
clone_size: NA
cdr3_length: 15
d_call: NA
cdr3_aa: CASSYGGGPPYEQYF
cdr3_nt: TGTGCCAGCAGTTACGGGGGGGGGCCTCCCTACGAGCAGTACTTC

j_call: TRBJ2-5
v_call: TRBV2
clone_size: NA
cdr3_length: 14
d_call: TRBD1
cdr3_aa: CASGGTGSQETQYF
cdr3_nt: TGTGCCAGCGGCGGGACAGGGAGTCAAGAGACCCAGTACTTC

j_call: TRBJ2-3
v_call: TRBV19
clone_size: NA
cdr3_length: 18
d_call: TRBD2
cdr3_aa: CASSNPGLAGGPADTQYF
cdr3_nt: TGTGCCAGTAGTAACCCGGGACTAGCGGGAGGCCCCGCTGATACGCAGTATTTT

j_call: TRBJ2-3
v_call: TRBV27
clone_size: NA
cdr3_length: 13
d_call: TRBD1
cdr3_aa: CASRQQGTDTQYF
cdr3_nt: TGTGCCAGCAGGCAACAGGGGACAGATACGCAGTATTTT

j_call: TRBJ2-3
v_call: TRBV5-1
clone_size: NA
cdr3_length: 11
d_call: NA
cdr3_aa: CASNTAGTQYF
cdr3_nt: TGCGCCAGCAACACCGCAGGCACGCAGTATTTT

j_call: TRBJ2-1
v_call: TRBV9
clone_size: NA
cdr3_length: 14
d_call: NA
cdr3_aa: CASNKLGQYNEQFF
cdr3_nt: TGTGCCAGCAACAAGCTGGGCCAATACAATGAGCAGTTCTTC

j_call: TRBJ1-5
v_call: TRBV2
clone_size: NA
cdr3_length: 15
d_call: NA
cdr3_aa: CASSESIPNGQPQHF
cdr3_nt: TGTGCCAGCAGTGAATCCATACCAAACGGGCAGCCCCAGCATTTT

j_call: TRBJ2-5
v_call: TRBV19
clone_size: NA
cdr3_length: 16
d_call: TRBD1
cdr3_aa: CASSTGQGVIGETQYF
cdr3_nt: TGTGCCAGTAGTACCGGACAGGGAGTTATTGGAGAGACCCAGTACTTC

j_call: TRBJ1-1
v_call: TRBV12-5
clone_size: NA
cdr3_length: 18
d_call: TRBD1
cdr3_aa: CASGSSRGQGFRDTEAFF
cdr3_nt: TGTGCTAGTGGTTCCTCGAGGGGACAGGGGTTTAGGGACACTGAAGCTTTCTTT

j_call: TRBJ2-1
v_call: TRBV11-3
clone_size: NA
cdr3_length: 13
d_call: NA
cdr3_aa: CASSPHRGHRQFF
cdr3_nt: TGTGCCAGCAGCCCTCACCGAGGGCACCGGCAGTTCTTC

j_call: TRBJ1-6
v_call: TRBV5-1
clone_size: once
cdr3_length: 13
d_call: NA
cdr3_aa: CASSPAGSSPLHF
cdr3_nt: TGCGCCAGCAGCCCCGCGGGAAGTTCACCCCTCCACTTT

j_call: TRBJ1-1
v_call: TRBV12-3/TRBV12-4
clone_size: NA
cdr3_length: 13
d_call: TRBD1
cdr3_aa: CAIGDRGRTEAFF
cdr3_nt: TGTGCCATCGGGGACAGGGGACGAACTGAAGCTTTCTTT

j_call: TRBJ1-1
v_call: TRBV20-1
clone_size: NA
cdr3_length: 18
d_call: NA
cdr3_aa: CSASTRWERTGRYTEAFF
cdr3_nt: TGCAGTGCTAGTACCCGCTGGGAAAGAACAGGGAGATACACTGAAGCTTTCTTT

j_call: TRBJ2-5
v_call: TRBV7-8
clone_size: NA
cdr3_length: 15
d_call: NA
cdr3_aa: CASSLARRFGETQYF
cdr3_nt: TGTGCCAGCAGCTTAGCGAGGCGGTTTGGAGAGACCCAGTACTTC

j_call: TRBJ2-7
v_call: TRBV4-1
clone_size: NA
cdr3_length: 16
d_call: TRBD2
cdr3_aa: CASSQTRRSGRYEQYF
cdr3_nt: TGCGCCAGCAGCCAAACCCGTAGAAGCGGGAGGTACGAGCAGTACTTC

j_call: TRBJ1-4
v_call: TRBV27
clone_size: NA
cdr3_length: 15
d_call: NA
cdr3_aa: CASSRVGGANEKLFF
cdr3_nt: TGTGCCAGCAGCAGGGTCGGGGGAGCTAATGAAAAACTGTTTTTT

j_call: TRBJ1-5
v_call: TRBV2
clone_size: NA
cdr3_length: 14
d_call: TRBD1
cdr3_aa: CASSTGQGDQPQHF
cdr3_nt: TGTGCCAGCAGTACGGGACAGGGCGATCAGCCCCAGCATTTT

j_call: TRBJ1-4
v_call: TRBV5-1
clone_size: few
cdr3_length: 16
d_call: TRBD1
cdr3_aa: CASSNSGQGTNEKLFF
cdr3_nt: TGCGCCAGCAGCAACTCAGGACAGGGAACTAATGAAAAACTGTTTTTT

j_call: TRBJ2-5
v_call: TRBV30
clone_size: once
cdr3_length: 15
d_call: TRBD1
cdr3_aa: CAWSPGQVLGETQYF
cdr3_nt: TGTGCCTGGAGTCCGGGACAGGTGCTAGGAGAGACCCAGTACTTC

j_call: TRBJ1-4
v_call: TRBV28
clone_size: once
cdr3_length: 16
d_call: NA
cdr3_aa: CASSSLTRAAGEKLFF
cdr3_nt: TGTGCCAGCAGTTCCCTTACCCGGGCCGCGGGTGAAAAACTGTTTTTT

j_call: TRBJ1-1
v_call: TRBV9
clone_size: many
cdr3_length: 13
d_call: NA
cdr3_aa: CASSGTGYTEAFF
cdr3_nt: TGTGCCAGCAGCGGCACAGGGTACACTGAAGCTTTCTTT

j_call: TRBJ2-6
v_call: TRBV19
clone_size: NA
cdr3_length: 18
d_call: TRBD1
cdr3_aa: CASSHPGQGAYGANVLTF
cdr3_nt: TGTGCCAGTAGCCACCCAGGACAGGGGGCTTACGGGGCCAACGTCCTGACTTTC

j_call: TRBJ1-2
v_call: TRBV15
clone_size: NA
cdr3_length: 14
d_call: TRBD1
cdr3_aa: CATSTRGTGWGYTF
cdr3_nt: TGTGCCACCAGCACGAGGGGGACAGGGTGGGGCTACACCTTC

j_call: TRBJ2-1
v_call: TRBV5-8
clone_size: NA
cdr3_length: 15
d_call: NA
cdr3_aa: CASSKQGNSYNEQFF
cdr3_nt: TGTGCCAGCAGCAAACAGGGAAACTCCTACAATGAGCAGTTCTTC

j_call: TRBJ2-3
v_call: TRBV19
clone_size: NA
cdr3_length: 14
d_call: NA
cdr3_aa: CASSIGAFTDTQYF
cdr3_nt: TGTGCCAGTAGTATAGGAGCTTTCACAGATACGCAGTATTTT

j_call: TRBJ1-1
v_call: TRBV6-2/TRBV6-3
clone_size: NA
cdr3_length: 14
d_call: NA
cdr3_aa: CASSNGQMNTEAFF
cdr3_nt: TGTGCCAGCAGTAACGGACAGATGAACACTGAAGCTTTCTTT

j_call: TRBJ2-5
v_call: TRBV28
clone_size: NA
cdr3_length: 17
d_call: TRBD1
cdr3_aa: CASSGPRRTGSIQTQYF
cdr3_nt: TGTGCCAGCAGTGGGCCCCGCCGGACAGGTTCCATACAGACCCAGTACTTC

j_call: TRBJ2-3
v_call: TRBV7-6
clone_size: NA
cdr3_length: 16
d_call: TRBD2
cdr3_aa: CASSLKTSGAQVSQYF
cdr3_nt: TGTGCCAGCAGCCTCAAGACTAGCGGGGCCCAAGTTTCGCAGTATTTT

j_call: TRBJ1-2
v_call: TRBV7-9
clone_size: NA
cdr3_length: 12
d_call: NA
cdr3_aa: CASSRVDYGYTF
cdr3_nt: TGTGCCAGCAGCAGAGTTGACTATGGCTACACCTTC

j_call: TRBJ2-1
v_call: TRBV7-8
clone_size: NA
cdr3_length: 13
d_call: NA
cdr3_aa: CASSFINTGEQFF
cdr3_nt: TGTGCCAGCAGCTTTATAAACACAGGTGAGCAGTTCTTC

j_call: TRBJ1-6
v_call: TRBV6-5
clone_size: NA
cdr3_length: 13
d_call: TRBD1
cdr3_aa: CASTGQGISPLHF
cdr3_nt: TGTGCCAGTACCGGACAGGGTATTTCACCCCTCCACTTT

j_call: TRBJ2-1
v_call: TRBV7-9
clone_size: NA
cdr3_length: 15
d_call: NA
cdr3_aa: CASSLASNPINEQFF
cdr3_nt: TGTGCCAGCAGCTTAGCGTCTAACCCGATAAATGAGCAGTTCTTC

j_call: TRBJ2-7
v_call: TRBV5-4
clone_size: NA
cdr3_length: 15
d_call: NA
cdr3_aa: CASSLPIGDKSEQYF
cdr3_nt: TGTGCCAGCAGCTTGCCAATTGGGGACAAGAGCGAGCAGTACTTC

j_call: TRBJ1-2
v_call: TRBV7-2
clone_size: NA
cdr3_length: 12
d_call: NA
cdr3_aa: CASSSHSYGYTF
cdr3_nt: TGTGCCAGCAGCTCCCATTCCTATGGCTACACCTTC

j_call: TRBJ1-2
v_call: TRBV28
clone_size: NA
cdr3_length: 16
d_call: TRBD1
cdr3_aa: CASSSQGATLVYGYTF
cdr3_nt: TGTGCCAGCAGTTCACAGGGGGCGACGCTTGTCTATGGCTACACCTTC

j_call: TRBJ2-5
v_call: TRBV6-5
clone_size: once
cdr3_length: 14
d_call: NA
cdr3_aa: CASSPAGRQETQYF
cdr3_nt: TGTGCCAGCAGCCCCGCGGGCAGGCAAGAGACCCAGTACTTC

j_call: TRBJ2-7
v_call: TRBV6-5
clone_size: few
cdr3_length: 13
d_call: TRBD2
cdr3_aa: CASSLAGAWEQYF
cdr3_nt: TGTGCCAGCTCCCTAGCGGGAGCTTGGGAGCAGTACTTC

j_call: TRBJ1-5
v_call: TRBV5-1
clone_size: few
cdr3_length: 16
d_call: NA
cdr3_aa: CASSFLPGQGPQPQHF
cdr3_nt: TGCGCCAGCAGCTTTCTCCCTGGCCAGGGGCCTCAGCCCCAGCATTTT